This T cell receptor beta chain was recorded in a study of shared clonotypes between healthy human individuals. Between the trimmed V and J ends, which lost 5 bases and 5 bases, there was a span of 12 bases. In germline, CDR1 is MNHEY, CDR2 SVGAGI. The CDR3 totals 13 residues. Assay execution proceeded at the deep level. Here immunoSEQ multiplex PCR was the method, and the copy in TCRdb shows in-frame clones only, minus some. Here the sample spans roughly 2.5 million clones, roughly nine tenths being singletons. The sample consisted of naive CD4+ T cells sorted from blood. The subset here: CD45RA+ positively selected. This chain uses TRBV6-5 with TRBJ2-5; D remains ambiguous. This TCR derives from a man aged 18 to 30 in good health. In nucleotides, the CDR3 is TGTGCCAGCAGTCGGAGCTTGAGGGAGACCCAGTACTTC. The encoded protein is CASSRSLRETQYF.